These 8 T cell receptor beta chains originate from one sample sequenced in a study of post-analysis software for immune sequencing data. Study findings and constraints: Among five TRBV segments more frequent in patients than controls were TRBV5-6, TRBV5-1 and TRBV20-1.

Unique molecular identifiers were carried by the TCR beta cDNA libraries. TCRdb re-called the PCR reads through MiXCR, storing one row per CDR3 protein. This repertoire shows roughly 730,000 distinct CDR3 sequences, 30% found once; its top ten account for around 0.55%. Antigens of these TCRs are unknown. Sequenced sample: blood. These receptors were obtained from a girl between 5 and 17 years old with multiple sclerosis.

The chain combines TRBV20-1 with TRBJ2-5; TRBD1 matches 9 bases. This CDR3 comprises 14 residues. In germline, CDR1 is DFQATT, CDR2 SNEGSKA (reference sequence). The trim removed 2 bases at V and 11 bases at J, leaving 12 bases unmatched. Written as DNA, the CDR3 is TGCAGTGCTAGATCGGGACAGGGCCTGGGAGAGCAGTACTTC. This codes for CSARSGQGLGEQYF.

The table lists this clonotype with a few counts. The rearrangement links TRBV5-6 to TRBJ2-1; 9 bases fit TRBD2. There are 16 residues in the CDR3. Germline V lookup: CDR1 SGHDT, CDR2 YYEEEE. Trimming removed 4 bases from V and 6 bases from J; junction bases left unmatched: 11. CDR3 in amino acids: CASSDGAGGPGNEQFF. The CDR3 DNA reads TGTGCCAGCAGCGATGGTGCGGGAGGGCCGGGCAATGAGCAGTTCTTC.

This clonotype has ten or more counts. This chain links TRBV20-1 with TRBJ2-1, with D perhaps given as TRBD1 or TRBD2 (5 bases each). Germline values: CDR1 DFQATT, CDR2 SNEGSKA (reference sequence). The CDR3 is 16 residues long. V lost 0 bases to trimming and J lost 8 bases, with 20 bases between them. Here the CDR3 DNA reads TGCAGTGCTAGAGATGCGGACCGGGACCCGCCCCATGAGCAGTTCTTC. It encodes CSARDADRDPPHEQFF.

This clonotype was counted between two and nine times. V gene TRBV9 combines with J gene TRBJ1-6, with a tentative D call TRBD1 (5 bases). V lost 4 bases to trimming and J lost 3 bases, with 8 bases between them. There are 14 residues in the CDR3. Germline V gives CDR1 SGDLS, CDR2 YYNGEE. The CDR3, as DNA: TGTGCCAGCAGCCCCCAGGGCTATAATTCACCCCTCCACTTT. Translated, it gives CASSPQGYNSPLHF.

This clonotype was counted a few times. Germline and junction disagree at one end, which may indicate a read error. The chain combines TRBV10-3 with TRBJ2-2; D remains unclear. Germline CDR1 ENHRY, CDR2 SYGVKD. This CDR3 contains 13 residues. Here the CDR3 reads CAITRKNTGELFF. The CDR3 nucleotides read TGTGCAATCACGCGGAAGAACACCGGGGAGCTGTTTTTT.

This clonotype showed up just a few times. The genes are TRBV7-9 and TRBJ2-1; maybe TRBD2 (5 bases). The ends were cut back, 1 base at V and 4 bases at J, with 11 bases in the middle. CDR3 length equals 15 residues. From germline, CDR1 is SEHNR and CDR2 FQNEAQ (reference sequence). CDR3 in amino acids: CASSLDLGLYNEQFF. CDR3 in DNA: TGTGCCAGCAGCTTAGATCTCGGACTGTACAATGAGCAGTTCTTC.

This chain connects TRBV4-3 to TRBJ2-7; D unclear. The CDR3 spans 13 residues. Germline CDR1 and CDR2: LGHNA and YSLEER. Trimming shortened V by 0 bases and J by 2 bases, and 5 bases separated the two germline ends. CDR3 in amino acids: CASSQDQTYEQYF. The CDR3 DNA is TGCGCCAGCAGCCAAGACCAAACCTACGAGCAGTACTTC.

This clonotype was seen repeatedly, ten times or more. The rearrangement uses TRBV29-1 and TRBJ2-1; the D is unclear. Germline V gene sequence: CDR1 SQVTM, CDR2 ANQGSEA. The CDR3 covers 13 residues. V gave up 4 bases and J gave up 4 bases, with 11 bases separating them. CDR3 loop: CSVGGWEYNEQFF. DNA of the CDR3: TGCAGCGTTGGGGGTTGGGAATACAATGAGCAGTTCTTC.